This TCR beta chain was sequenced for a study of patients and donors after allogeneic stem cell transplantation. TCRdb recomputed calls from the RT-PCR reads with MiXCR, one row per CDR3 protein. This table holds some 200,000 distinct CDR3 sequences, roughly two fifths found once. The clonotype originates from a human donor who was either an allogeneic HSCT recipient or a stem cell or donor lymphocyte infusion donor (not recorded which). It is not recorded whose cells these are; they may come from a transplant donor. Sequenced material: blood, either unsorted or a sorted T cell fraction (not recorded which).

The chain's CDR3 is CASSLGGTANQPQHF. In nucleotides, the CDR3 is TGCGCCAGCAGCTTGGGCGGAACAGCTAATCAGCCCCAGCATTTT. The chain couples TRBV5-1 to TRBJ1-5; D is unresolved. V was cut by 0 bases and J by 4 bases, with 11 bases left in between. The CDR3 contains 15 residues. Germline V lookup: CDR1 SGHRS, CDR2 YFSETQ.